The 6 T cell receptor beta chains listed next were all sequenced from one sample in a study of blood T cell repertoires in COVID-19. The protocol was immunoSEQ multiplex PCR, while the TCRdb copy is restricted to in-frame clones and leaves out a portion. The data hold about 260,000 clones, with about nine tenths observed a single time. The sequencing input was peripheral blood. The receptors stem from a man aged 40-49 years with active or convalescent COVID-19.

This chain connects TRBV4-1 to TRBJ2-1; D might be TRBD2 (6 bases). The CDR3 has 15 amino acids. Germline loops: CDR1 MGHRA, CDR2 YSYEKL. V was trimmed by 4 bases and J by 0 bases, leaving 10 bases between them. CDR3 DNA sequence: TGCGCCAGCAGCCGATCGACTAGCTCCTACAATGAGCAGTTCTTC. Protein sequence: CASSRSTSSYNEQFF.

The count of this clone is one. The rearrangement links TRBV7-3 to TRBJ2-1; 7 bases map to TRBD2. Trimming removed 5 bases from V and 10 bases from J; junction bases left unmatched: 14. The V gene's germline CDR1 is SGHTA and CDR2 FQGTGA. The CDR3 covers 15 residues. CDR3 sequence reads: CASSPAGAPREEQFF. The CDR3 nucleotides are TGTGCCAGCAGCCCGGCCGGGGCCCCGCGGGAGGAGCAGTTCTTC.

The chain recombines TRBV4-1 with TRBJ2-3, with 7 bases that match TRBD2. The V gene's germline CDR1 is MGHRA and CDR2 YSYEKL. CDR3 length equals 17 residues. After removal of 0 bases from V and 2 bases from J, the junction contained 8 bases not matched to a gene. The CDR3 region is CASSQDLGGIYTDTQYF. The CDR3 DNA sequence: TGCGCCAGCAGCCAAGATTTGGGAGGGATTTACACAGATACGCAGTATTTT.

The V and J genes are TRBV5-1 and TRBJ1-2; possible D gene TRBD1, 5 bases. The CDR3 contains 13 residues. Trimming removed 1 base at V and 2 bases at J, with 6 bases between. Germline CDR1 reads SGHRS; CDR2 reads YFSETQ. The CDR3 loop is CASSLQGNYGYTF. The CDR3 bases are TGCGCCAGCAGCTTGCAGGGCAACTATGGCTACACCTTC.

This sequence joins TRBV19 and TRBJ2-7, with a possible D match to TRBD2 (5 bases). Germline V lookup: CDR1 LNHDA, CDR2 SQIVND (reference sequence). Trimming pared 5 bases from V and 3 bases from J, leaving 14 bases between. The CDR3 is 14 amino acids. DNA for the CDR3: TGTGCCAGTAGTCCGGACTCAACCCTCTACGAGCAGTACTTC. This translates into CASSPDSTLYEQYF. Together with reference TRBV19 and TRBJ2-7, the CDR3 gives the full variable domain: DGGITQSPKYLFRKEGQNVTLSCEQNLNHDAMYWYRQDPGQGLRLIYYSQIVNDFQKGDIAEGYSVSREKKESFPLTVTSAQKNPTAFYLCASSPDSTLYEQYFGPGTRLTVT.

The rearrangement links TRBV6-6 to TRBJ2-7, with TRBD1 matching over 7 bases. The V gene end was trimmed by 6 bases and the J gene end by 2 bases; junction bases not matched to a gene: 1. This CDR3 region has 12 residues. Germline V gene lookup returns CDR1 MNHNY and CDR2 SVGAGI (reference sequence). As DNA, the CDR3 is TGTGCCAGCAGGACAGGGACCTACGAGCAGTACTTC. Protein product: CASRTGTYEQYF.